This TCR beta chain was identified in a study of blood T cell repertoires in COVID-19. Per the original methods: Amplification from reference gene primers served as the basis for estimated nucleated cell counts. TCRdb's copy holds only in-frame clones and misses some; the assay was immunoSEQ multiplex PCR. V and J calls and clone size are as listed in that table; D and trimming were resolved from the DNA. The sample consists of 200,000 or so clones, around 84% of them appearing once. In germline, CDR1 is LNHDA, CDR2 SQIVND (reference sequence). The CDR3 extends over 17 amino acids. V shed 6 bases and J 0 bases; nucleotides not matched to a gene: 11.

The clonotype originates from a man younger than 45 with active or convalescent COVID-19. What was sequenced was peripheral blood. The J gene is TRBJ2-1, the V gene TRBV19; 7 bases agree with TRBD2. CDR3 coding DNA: TGTGCCAGTAGGGCCCGACTAGCCCTCAGCTCCTACAATGAGCAGTTCTTC. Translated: CASRARLALSSYNEQFF. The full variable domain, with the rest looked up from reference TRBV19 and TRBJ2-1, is DGGITQSPKYLFRKEGQNVTLSCEQNLNHDAMYWYRQDPGQGLRLIYYSQIVNDFQKGDIAEGYSVSREKKESFPLTVTSAQKNPTAFYLCASRARLALSSYNEQFFGPGTRLTVL.